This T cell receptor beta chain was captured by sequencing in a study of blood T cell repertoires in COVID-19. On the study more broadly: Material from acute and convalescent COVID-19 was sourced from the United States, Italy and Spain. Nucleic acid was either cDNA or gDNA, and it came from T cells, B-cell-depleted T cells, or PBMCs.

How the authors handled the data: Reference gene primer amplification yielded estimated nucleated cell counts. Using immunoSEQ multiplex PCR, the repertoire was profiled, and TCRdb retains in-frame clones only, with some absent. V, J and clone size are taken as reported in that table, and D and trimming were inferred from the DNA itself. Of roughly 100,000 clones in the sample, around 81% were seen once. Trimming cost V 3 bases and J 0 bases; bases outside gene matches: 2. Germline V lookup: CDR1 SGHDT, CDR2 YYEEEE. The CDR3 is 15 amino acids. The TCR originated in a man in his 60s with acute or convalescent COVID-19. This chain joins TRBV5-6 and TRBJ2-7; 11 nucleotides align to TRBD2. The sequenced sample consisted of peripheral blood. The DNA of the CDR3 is TGTGCCAGCAGCTCTAGCGGGGGGAGCTCCTACGAGCAGTACTTC. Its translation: CASSSSGGSSYEQYF.